The 22 T cell receptor beta chains reported below all come from one sample, sequenced in a study of shared clonotypes between healthy human individuals. Sequenced by immunoSEQ multiplex PCR; TCRdb stores in-frame clones only, minus some. In the table there are some 1.1 million clones, approximately 77% of which are singletons. Sequencing input: memory CD4+ T cells from PBMCs. Subset specified: CD45RA-negative fraction. The receptors were gathered from a man aged 18 to 30 in good health. Some clones in this sample may be carry-over from other donors' samples.

Regarding this clone: Its ends do not fully match the called genes, so a read error is possible. V is TRBV30 and J is TRBJ1-5, with no clear D. The CDR3 loop spans 15 amino acids. CDR1 and CDR2 from the germline V gene are GTSNPN and SVGIG (reference sequence). Here the CDR3 DNA reads TGTGCCTGGAGTCCCCCGGACTGGACCTATCAACCCCAGCATTTT. Encoded protein: CAWSPPDWTYQPQHF.

The gene calls are TRBV18 and TRBJ1-3; D remains unclear. This CDR3 contains 12 residues. Germline V gives CDR1 KGHSH, CDR2 LQKENI. V lost 6 bases and J lost 4, with 7 bases in between. The CDR3 protein is CASSRAGNTIYF. The CDR3 DNA reads TGTGCCAGCTCCCGGGCGGGAAACACCATATATTTT.

The chain employs TRBV11-2 and TRBJ2-1; D perhaps matches TRBD1 (6 bases). Trimming pared 3 bases from V and 7 bases from J, leaving 13 bases between. The CDR3 sequence is 14 residues long. CDR1 is SGHAT, CDR2 FQNNGV, per germline. The CDR3 loop reads CASSFLRGWNEQFF. The DNA of the CDR3 is TGTGCCAGCAGCTTCCTCAGGGGCTGGAATGAGCAGTTCTTC.

The V and J genes are TRBV12-2 and TRBJ1-1. TRBV12-2 is deemed a pseudogene. This CDR3 is 16 amino acids long. CDR3: CASRRSRDPMNTEAFF. The CDR3 nucleotides are TGTGCAAGTCGCCGTAGCCGGGACCCCATGAACACTGAAGCTTTCTTT.

The chain is built from TRBV2 and TRBJ1-1, with D tentatively TRBD1 (5 bases). Germline CDR1 is SNHLY and CDR2 is FYNNEI. This CDR3 spans 14 amino acids. V lost 6 bases and J lost 1, with 12 bases in between. The CDR3 here is CASRRGRENTEAFF. CDR3 sequence (DNA): TGTGCCAGCAGAAGGGGCAGGGAGAACACTGAAGCTTTCTTT.

Of note for this clone: Other DNA sequences in this specimen translate into the identical CDR3. The genes are TRBV29-1 and TRBJ2-1; D is unresolved. V lost 4 bases and J lost 2, with 12 bases in between. The CDR3 is made up of 14 amino acids. Germline V gives CDR1 SQVTM, CDR2 ANQGSEA. The CDR3 here is CSVVGGLPYNEQFF. The CDR3 DNA follows: TGCAGCGTTGTGGGCGGTCTACCCTACAATGAGCAGTTCTTC.

The chain has TRBV27 and TRBJ2-2, with a possible D match to TRBD1 (6 bases). The germline CDR1 and CDR2 sequences are MNHEY and SMNVEV (reference sequence). Trimming took 7 bases from V and 1 from J, leaving 19 bases between them. The CDR3 extends over 17 amino acids. This CDR3 reads CASTSPKGHLNTGELFF. The CDR3 bases are TGTGCCAGCACCTCACCAAAGGGACACTTGAACACCGGGGAGCTGTTTTTT.

V gene TRBV11-1 combines with J gene TRBJ1-1; TRBD1 matches at 9 bases. V shed 5 bases, J shed 11 bases, and the junction held 18 bases outside the gene matches. Per the germline V gene, CDR1 is SGHAT and CDR2 is FQDESV (reference sequence). The length of the CDR3 is 16 residues. This CDR3 is CASSLLGQGSDLNAFF. CDR3 coding DNA: TGTGCCAGCAGCCTACTCGGACAGGGGAGCGACCTGAATGCTTTCTTT.

This rearrangement joins TRBV6-6 to TRBJ2-1; 9 bases are a match to TRBD2. V gave up 8 bases and J gave up 1 base; unmatched junction bases: 6. This CDR3 region has 15 residues. Germline V lookup: CDR1 MNHNY, CDR2 SVGAGI (reference sequence). CDR3 in amino acids: CASVLAGPSYNEQFF. The CDR3 DNA sequence: TGTGCCAGCGTCCTAGCGGGACCTTCCTACAATGAGCAGTTCTTC.

V and J are TRBV15 and TRBJ2-1, with 7 bases identical to TRBD2. CDR1 and CDR2 from the germline V gene are LNHNV and YYDKDF (reference sequence). The CDR3 covers 15 residues. Trimming took 4 bases from V and 3 from J; bases not matched to a gene: 6. The CDR3 nucleotides read TGTGCCACCAGCAAGACTAGCTCGGGCTACAATGAGCAGTTCTTC. It translates to CATSKTSSGYNEQFF.

The rearrangement uses TRBV27 and TRBJ1-2; 7 bases match TRBD1. Losses at the gene ends were 5 bases for V and 4 bases for J; bases not matched to a gene: 7. This CDR3 is 14 amino acids long. Germline values: CDR1 MNHEY, CDR2 SMNVEV (reference sequence). CDR3 in amino acids: CASSGGDSSYGYTF. The CDR3 DNA follows: TGTGCCAGCAGTGGGGGGGACAGCAGCTATGGCTACACCTTC.

The V gene is TRBV9, the J gene TRBJ2-7, with D perhaps assigned TRBD1 or TRBD2 (5 bases each). Germline assignment: CDR1 SGDLS and CDR2 YYNGEE. The length of the CDR3 is 15 residues. V lost 0 bases to trimming and J lost 3 bases, with 13 bases between them. CDR3 in amino acids: CASSVGASRDYEQYF. The CDR3 nucleotides read TGTGCCAGCAGCGTAGGGGCTAGCAGGGACTACGAGCAGTACTTC. Variable domain in full (rest from reference TRBV9 and TRBJ2-7): DSGVTQTPKHLITATGQRVTLRCSPRSGDLSVYWYQQSLDQGLQFLIQYYNGEERAKGNILERFSAQQFPDLHSELNLSSLELGDSALYFCASSVGASRDYEQYFGPGTRLTVT.

The chain links TRBV5-6 to TRBJ1-2; D perhaps matches TRBD1 (5 bases). Trimming took 4 bases from V and 5 from J, leaving 18 bases between them. This CDR3 spans 15 amino acids. Germline CDR1 is SGHDT and CDR2 is YYEEEE. The DNA for the CDR3 is TGTGCCAGCAGCCAAACTCCCGGGACTGATTATGGCTACACCTTC. Translating it yields CASSQTPGTDYGYTF.

J is TRBJ2-7 and V is TRBV6-5, with TRBD1 as a possible D gene (6 bases). Trimming removed 4 bases from V and 5 bases from J, with 15 bases in between. The CDR3 totals 14 residues. The germline V gene has CDR1 MNHEY and CDR2 SVGAGI. CDR3 region: CASSLQQGRNEQYF. In DNA form, the CDR3 reads TGTGCCAGCAGTTTGCAACAGGGAAGAAACGAGCAGTACTTC.

The rearrangement uses TRBV25-1 and TRBJ1-1; tentatively, D is TRBD1 (5 bases). This CDR3 comprises 13 residues. Trimming removed 4 bases from V and 7 bases from J, with 13 bases in between. The germline V gene has CDR1 MGHDK and CDR2 SYGVNS. For the CDR3, the DNA is TGTGCCAGCAGTGTGTCGGGGGGGGTTGAAGCTTTCTTT. It encodes CASSVSGGVEAFF.

The count of this clone is one. The V call is TRBV5-1, the J call TRBJ2-2; no definite D call. The CDR3 runs 16 residues. V was cut by 4 bases and J by 4 bases, with 17 bases left in between. Germline loops: CDR1 SGHRS, CDR2 YFSETQ. CDR3 nucleotides: TGCGCCAGCAGCCCTGGGCTGATCGGAGCCACCGGGGAGCTGTTTTTT. Translating it yields CASSPGLIGATGELFF.

As for this clone: This sample also contains other DNA sequences that code for the same CDR3. The chain employs TRBV28 and TRBJ2-7; no clear D. The CDR3 contains 12 residues. Per the germline V gene, CDR1 is MDHEN and CDR2 is SYDVKM. V gave up 1 base and J gave up 6 bases, with 7 bases separating them. This CDR3 is CASSLSTSEQYF. CDR3 nucleotides: TGTGCCAGCAGTTTATCCACGTCCGAGCAGTACTTC.

The V and J genes are TRBV10-3 and TRBJ2-1, with 12 positions matching TRBD2. Trimming at V came to 2 bases and at J to 9 bases, leaving 2 bases not matched to a gene. The CDR3 has 14 residues. The germline V gene encodes CDR1 ENHRY and CDR2 SYGVKD. CDR3 region: CAISETSGRFEQFF. In DNA form, the CDR3 reads TGTGCCATCAGTGAGACTAGCGGGAGGTTTGAGCAGTTCTTC.

The chain employs TRBV7-7 and TRBJ1-5; TRBD1 matches 7 bases. After removal of 5 bases from V and 5 bases from J, the junction contained 9 bases not matched to a gene. CDR1 is SSHAT, CDR2 FNYEAQ, per germline (reference sequence). CDR3 size: 15 residues. The CDR3 nucleotides are TGTGCCAGCAGCCCGGGACAGCGGGGGGATCAGCCCCAGCATTTT. As protein: CASSPGQRGDQPQHF.

This clone showed up many times. In the same sample, other DNA sequences code for this CDR3. The chain recombines TRBV7-2 with TRBJ1-1, with D possibly matching TRBD1 (5 bases). This CDR3 contains 13 residues. Deletions cut 2 bases from V and 5 bases from J, with 9 bases between. Germline values: CDR1 SGHTA, CDR2 FQGNSA. DNA for the CDR3: TGTGCCAGCAGCTTAAGGCGGGGGACTGAAGCTTTCTTT. Translation gives CASSLRRGTEAFF.

The chain has TRBV7-3 and TRBJ2-7, with 11 bases fitting TRBD2. The CDR3 runs 14 residues. The V segment lost 5 bases and the J segment 4 bases; nucleotides outside the gene matches: 4. CDR1 and CDR2 (germline): SGHTA, FQGTGA. CDR3 in DNA: TGTGCCAGCAGCGTCGGACTAGCGGGTTACGAGCAGTACTTC. Translating gives CASSVGLAGYEQYF.

The chain carries TRBV28 and TRBJ1-2; D remains ambiguous. The CDR3 totals 15 residues. CDR1 and CDR2 from the germline V gene are MDHEN and SYDVKM. The ends were cut back, 3 bases at V and 8 bases at J, with 19 bases in the middle. The CDR3 DNA sequence: TGTGCCAGCAGTTTCGTCAGCGGAGGCGGCCTGGGCTACACCTTC. It translates to CASSFVSGGGLGYTF.